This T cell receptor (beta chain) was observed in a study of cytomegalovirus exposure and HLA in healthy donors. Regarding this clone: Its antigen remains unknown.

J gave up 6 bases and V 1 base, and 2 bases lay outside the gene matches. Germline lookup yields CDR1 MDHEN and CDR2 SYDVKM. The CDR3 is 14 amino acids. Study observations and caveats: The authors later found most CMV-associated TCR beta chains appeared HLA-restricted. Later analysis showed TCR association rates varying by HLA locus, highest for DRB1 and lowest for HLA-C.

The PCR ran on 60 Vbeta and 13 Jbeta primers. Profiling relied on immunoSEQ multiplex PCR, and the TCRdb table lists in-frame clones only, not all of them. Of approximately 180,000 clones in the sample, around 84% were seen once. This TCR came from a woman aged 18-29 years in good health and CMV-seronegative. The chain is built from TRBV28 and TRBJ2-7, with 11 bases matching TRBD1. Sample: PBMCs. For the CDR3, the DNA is TGTGCCAGCAGTTTATCCGGGACAGGGGGCGAGCAGTACTTC. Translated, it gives CASSLSGTGGEQYF.